This TCR beta chain was profiled in a study of beta chain features in type 1 diabetes. Whole-study findings and limits: Whether TCRB rearrangement is influenced by HLA type went unresolved here.

As for this clone: Its antigen is not identified.

The whole isolated RNA underwent reverse transcription, so sequencing captured expressed TCRB transcripts. Each sample of naive, central memory or regulatory T cells had, on average, approximately 4 million reads. The protocol was immunoSEQ multiplex PCR, while the TCRdb copy is restricted to in-frame clones and leaves out a portion. The repertoire has about 220,000 clones, approximately 11% of them found once; the top ten carry 1% to 1.5%. CDR1 is SGHNT, CDR2 YENEEA, per germline. The CDR3 is 13 amino acids. V lost 3 bases to trimming and J lost 9 bases; unmatched junction nucleotides: 5. The chain recombines TRBV11-3 with TRBJ2-1; 7 bases agree with TRBD1. The sequenced sample was central memory CD4+ T cells from blood. This clonotype originated in a man aged 18 to 29 in good health. CDR3 DNA: TGTGCCAGCAGCTTCGACAGGGATGGTGAGCAGTTCTTC. Translated: CASSFDRDGEQFF.